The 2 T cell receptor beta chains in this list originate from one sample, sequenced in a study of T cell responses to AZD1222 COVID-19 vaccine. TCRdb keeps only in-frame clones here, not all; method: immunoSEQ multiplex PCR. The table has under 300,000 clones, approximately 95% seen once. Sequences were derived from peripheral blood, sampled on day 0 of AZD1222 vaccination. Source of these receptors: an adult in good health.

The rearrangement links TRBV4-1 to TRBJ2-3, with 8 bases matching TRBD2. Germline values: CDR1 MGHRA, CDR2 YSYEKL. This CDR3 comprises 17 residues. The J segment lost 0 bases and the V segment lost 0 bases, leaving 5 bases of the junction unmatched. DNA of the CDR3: TGCGCCAGCAGCCAAGAGGGTAGCGGGGCTAGCACAGATACGCAGTATTTT. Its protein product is CASSQEGSGASTDTQYF.

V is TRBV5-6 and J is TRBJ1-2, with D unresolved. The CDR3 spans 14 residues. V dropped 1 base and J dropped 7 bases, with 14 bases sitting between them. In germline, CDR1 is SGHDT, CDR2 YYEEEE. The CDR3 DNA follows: TGTGCCAGCAGCTTGCGGGCCGGCGGGTTTGGCTACACCTTC. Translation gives CASSLRAGGFGYTF.